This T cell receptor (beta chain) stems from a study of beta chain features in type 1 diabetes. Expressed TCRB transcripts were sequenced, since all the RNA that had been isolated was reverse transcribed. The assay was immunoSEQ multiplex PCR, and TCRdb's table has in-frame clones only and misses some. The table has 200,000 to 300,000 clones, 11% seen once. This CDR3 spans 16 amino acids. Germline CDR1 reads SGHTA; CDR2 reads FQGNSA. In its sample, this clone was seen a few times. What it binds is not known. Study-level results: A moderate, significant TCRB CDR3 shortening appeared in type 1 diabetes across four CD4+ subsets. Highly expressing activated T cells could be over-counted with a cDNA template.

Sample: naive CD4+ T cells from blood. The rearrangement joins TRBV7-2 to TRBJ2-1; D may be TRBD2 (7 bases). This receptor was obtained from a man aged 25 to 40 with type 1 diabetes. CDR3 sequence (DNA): TGTGCAACCAAAAGGAGGGGGGGGGACGCCTACAATGAGCAGTTCTTC. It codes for CATKRRGGDAYNEQFF.